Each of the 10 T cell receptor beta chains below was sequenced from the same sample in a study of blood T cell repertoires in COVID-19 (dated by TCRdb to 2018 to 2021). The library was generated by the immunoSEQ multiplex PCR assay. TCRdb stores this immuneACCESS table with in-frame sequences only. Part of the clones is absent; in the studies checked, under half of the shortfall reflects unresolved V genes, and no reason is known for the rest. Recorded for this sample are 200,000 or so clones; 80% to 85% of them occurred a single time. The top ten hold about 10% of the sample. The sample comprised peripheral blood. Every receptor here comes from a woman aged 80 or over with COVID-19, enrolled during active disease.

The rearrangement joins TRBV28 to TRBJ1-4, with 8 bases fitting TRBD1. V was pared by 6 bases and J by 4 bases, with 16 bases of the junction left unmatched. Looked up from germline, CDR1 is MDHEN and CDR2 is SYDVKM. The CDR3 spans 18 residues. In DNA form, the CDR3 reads TGTGCCAGCAGCTATCGGACAGGGAGTCGAGATAGTAATGAAAAACTGTTTTTT. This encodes CASSYRTGSRDSNEKLFF.

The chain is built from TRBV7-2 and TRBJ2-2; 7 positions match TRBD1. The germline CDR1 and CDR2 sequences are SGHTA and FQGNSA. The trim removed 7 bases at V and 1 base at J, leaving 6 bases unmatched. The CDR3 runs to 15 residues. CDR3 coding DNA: TGTGCCAGCACCCGTAGGACAGGGAACACCGGGGAGCTGTTTTTT. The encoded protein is CASTRRTGNTGELFF.

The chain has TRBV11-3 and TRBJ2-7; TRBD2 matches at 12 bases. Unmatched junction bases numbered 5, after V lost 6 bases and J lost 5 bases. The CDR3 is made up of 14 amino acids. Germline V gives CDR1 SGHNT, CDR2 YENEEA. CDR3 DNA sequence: TGTGCCAGCAGGGAAACTAGCGGGGGGCACGAGCAGTACGTC. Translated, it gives CASRETSGGHEQYV.

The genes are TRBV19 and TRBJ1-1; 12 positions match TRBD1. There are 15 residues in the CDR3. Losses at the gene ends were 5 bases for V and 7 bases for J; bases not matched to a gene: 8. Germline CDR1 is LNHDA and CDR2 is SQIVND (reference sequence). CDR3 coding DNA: TGTGCCAGTAGTGGACCGGGACAGGGGGCTTTTGAAGCTTTCTTT. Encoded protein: CASSGPGQGAFEAFF.

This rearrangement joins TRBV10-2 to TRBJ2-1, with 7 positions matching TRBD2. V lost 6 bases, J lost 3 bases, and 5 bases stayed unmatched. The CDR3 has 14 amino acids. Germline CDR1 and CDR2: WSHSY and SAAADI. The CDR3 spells CASRSGGDYNEQFF. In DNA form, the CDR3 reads TGCGCCAGCAGGTCGGGGGGTGACTACAATGAGCAGTTCTTC.

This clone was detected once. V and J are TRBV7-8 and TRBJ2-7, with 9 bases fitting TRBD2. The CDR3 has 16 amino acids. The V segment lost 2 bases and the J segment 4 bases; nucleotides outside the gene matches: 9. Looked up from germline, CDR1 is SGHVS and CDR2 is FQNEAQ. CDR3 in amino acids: CASSLRAGGVSYEQYF. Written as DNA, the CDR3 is TGTGCCAGCAGCTTACGAGCGGGGGGTGTGTCGTACGAGCAGTACTTC.

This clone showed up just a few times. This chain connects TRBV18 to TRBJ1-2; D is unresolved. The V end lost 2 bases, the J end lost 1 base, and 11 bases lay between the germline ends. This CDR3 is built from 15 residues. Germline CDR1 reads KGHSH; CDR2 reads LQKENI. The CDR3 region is CASSPGRGINYGYTF. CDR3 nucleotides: TGTGCCAGCTCACCAGGGCGGGGAATTAACTATGGCTACACCTTC.

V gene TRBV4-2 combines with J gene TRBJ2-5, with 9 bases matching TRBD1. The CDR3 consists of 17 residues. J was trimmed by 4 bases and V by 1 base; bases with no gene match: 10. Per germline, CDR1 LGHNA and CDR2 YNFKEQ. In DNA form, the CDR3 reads TGTGCCAGCAGCCAAGTCGCCACAGGGGGCAGCATAGAGACCCAGTACTTC. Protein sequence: CASSQVATGGSIETQYF.

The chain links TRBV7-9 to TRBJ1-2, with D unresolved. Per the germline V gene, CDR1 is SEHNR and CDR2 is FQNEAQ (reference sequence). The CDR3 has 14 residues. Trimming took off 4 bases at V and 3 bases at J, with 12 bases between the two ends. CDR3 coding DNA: TGTGCCAGCAGCTACGAGGAAACGGACTATGGCTACACCTTC. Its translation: CASSYEETDYGYTF.

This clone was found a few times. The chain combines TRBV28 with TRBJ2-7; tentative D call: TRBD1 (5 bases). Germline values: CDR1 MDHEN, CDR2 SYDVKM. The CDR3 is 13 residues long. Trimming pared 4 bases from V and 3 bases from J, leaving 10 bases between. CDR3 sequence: CASSSPTDYEQYF. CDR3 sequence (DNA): TGTGCCAGCAGTTCCCCGACAGACTACGAGCAGTACTTC.